This T cell receptor (beta chain) originates from a study of brain T cells in children with intractable seizures. Some clones are missing from TCRdb's copy, which holds only in-frame ones; the method was immunoSEQ multiplex PCR. The table records 35,000 to 50,000 clones, 80% to 95% of them present only once. The CDR3 has 18 residues. Germline CDR1 SGHDT, CDR2 YYEEEE. V was cut by 0 bases and J by 1 base, with 17 bases left in between. With respect to this clone: The target antigen is unknown.

Findings and limits, study-wide: Viral specificity was inferred only from CDR3 similarity; HCMV serostatus was unknown. Pre- and post-surgery blood differed in depth, so pre-surgery absences may be undersampling.

Only cases whose brain tissue showed the highest T cell transcript signatures were sequenced. Pre-surgery treatment included at least one anti-epileptic drug. Sequencing used peripheral blood, obtained at surgery. The origin of this receptor is a girl aged 2-10 years with tuberous sclerosis and intractable seizures. The chain employs TRBV5-6 and TRBJ1-3; D call uncertain. CDR3 in DNA: TGTGCCAGCAGCTTGGAGCCGGGAAGGCTAGCTTCTGGAAACACCATATATTTT. Translating gives CASSLEPGRLASGNTIYF. The whole variable domain, filled in from reference TRBV5-6 and TRBJ1-3, reads DAGVTQSPTHLIKTRGQQVTLRCSPKSGHDTVSWYQQALGQGPQFIFQYYEEEERQRGNFPDRFSGHQFPNYSSELNVNALLLGDSALYLCASSLEPGRLASGNTIYFGEGSWLTVV.